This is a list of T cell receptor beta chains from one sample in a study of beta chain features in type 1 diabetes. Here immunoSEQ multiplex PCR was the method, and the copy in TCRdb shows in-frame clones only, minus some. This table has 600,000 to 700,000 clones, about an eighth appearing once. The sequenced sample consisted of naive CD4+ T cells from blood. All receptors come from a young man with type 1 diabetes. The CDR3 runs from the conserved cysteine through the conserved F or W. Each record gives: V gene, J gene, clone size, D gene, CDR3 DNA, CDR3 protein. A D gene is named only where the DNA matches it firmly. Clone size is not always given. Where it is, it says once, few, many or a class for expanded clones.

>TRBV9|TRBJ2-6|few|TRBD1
TGTGCCAGCAGCTCCCGTCCGGGACAGGGTGGGGCCAACGTCCTGACTTTC
CASSSRPGQGGANVLTF
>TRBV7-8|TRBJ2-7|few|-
TGTGCCAGCAGCCCCCAGGGCGTCCTCGGGGAGTACTTC
CASSPQGVLGEYF
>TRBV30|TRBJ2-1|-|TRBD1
TGTGCCTGGGCCCCACTCAGGGGGCTAAGGAATGAGCAGTTCTTC
CAWAPLRGLRNEQFF
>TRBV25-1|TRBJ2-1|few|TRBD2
TGTGCCAGCAGTTTTAGCGGGGGATACAATGAGCAGTTCTTC
CASSFSGGYNEQFF
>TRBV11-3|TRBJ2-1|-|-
TGTGCCAGCAGCGTAGGGGGCTCCTACAATGAGCAGTTCTTC
CASSVGGSYNEQFF
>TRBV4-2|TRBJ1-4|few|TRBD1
TGTGCCAGCAGCCAAAAGGACAGGGTGGTGGAAAAACTGTTTTTT
CASSQKDRVVEKLFF
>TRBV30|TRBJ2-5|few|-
TGTGCCTGGAGTGTGGGCGGCTACCGGCAAGAGACCCAGTACTTC
CAWSVGGYRQETQYF
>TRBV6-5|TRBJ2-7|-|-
TGTGCCAGCAGCCTTTATCGGGGGAGCTCCTACGAGCAGTACTTC
CASSLYRGSSYEQYF
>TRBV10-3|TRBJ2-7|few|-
TGTGCCATCAGTGAGTTCGACAGGAGGGAGTACTTC
CAISEFDRREYF
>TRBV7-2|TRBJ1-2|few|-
TGTGCCAGCAGCCTCATGGAGCAGGGCTACACCTTC
CASSLMEQGYTF
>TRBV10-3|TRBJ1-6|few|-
TGTGCCATCAGTGAGAGTAGGGTGTCACCCCTCCACTTT
CAISESRVSPLHF
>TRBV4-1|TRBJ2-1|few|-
TGCGCCAGCAGCCAAGACATCCAGGGTAGCAATGAGCAGTTCTTC
CASSQDIQGSNEQFF
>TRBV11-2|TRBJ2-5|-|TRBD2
TGTGCCAGCAGCTTAGGTGGGACTAGGGAGGAGACCCAGTACTTC
CASSLGGTREETQYF
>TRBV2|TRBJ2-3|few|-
TGTGCCAGCAGCGCAGGAGGGACAGATACGCAGTATTTT
CASSAGGTDTQYF
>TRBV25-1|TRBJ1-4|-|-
TGTGCCAGCAGTCTCCAGGGACGGCCTAATGAAAAACTGTTTTTT
CASSLQGRPNEKLFF
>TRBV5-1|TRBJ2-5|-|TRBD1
TGCGCCAGCCTTCCTCTGGGACAGACCCAAGAGACCCAGTACTTC
CASLPLGQTQETQYF
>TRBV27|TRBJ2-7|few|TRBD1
TGTGCCAGCAGTCTTAAATGGATGGGGACAGAGGCCTACGAGCAGTACTTC
CASSLKWMGTEAYEQYF
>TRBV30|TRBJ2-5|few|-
TGTGCCTGGAGTCAGGCGGAGACCCAGTACTTC
CAWSQAETQYF
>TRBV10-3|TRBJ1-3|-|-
TGTGCCATCGGAGGAGACAGACCTGGAAACACCATATATTTT
CAIGGDRPGNTIYF
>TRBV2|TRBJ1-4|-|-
TGTGCCAGCAGTGAAGACAGGGCGCGTGAAAAACTGTTTTTT
CASSEDRAREKLFF
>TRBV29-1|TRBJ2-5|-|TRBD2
TGCAGCGCCCAACTAGCGGGGGGGCGTGAGACCCAGTACTTC
CSAQLAGGRETQYF
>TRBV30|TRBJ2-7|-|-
TGTGCCTGGGCCCCCCCGGGAAAGGAGGGCGAGCAGTACTTC
CAWAPPGKEGEQYF
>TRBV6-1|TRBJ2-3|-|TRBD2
TGTGCCAGCAGTGAAGTAACTAGCGGCACAGATACGCAGTATTTT
CASSEVTSGTDTQYF
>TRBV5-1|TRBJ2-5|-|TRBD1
TGCGCCAGCAGCTTACAGGGGAGTGGAGAGACCCAGTACTTC
CASSLQGSGETQYF
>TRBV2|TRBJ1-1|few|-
TGTGCCAGCAGAGGGGGATGGGACACTGAAGCTTTCTTT
CASRGGWDTEAFF
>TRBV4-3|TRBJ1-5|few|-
TGCGCCAGCAGCTTGGACACCTATAGCAATCAGCCCCAGCATTTT
CASSLDTYSNQPQHF
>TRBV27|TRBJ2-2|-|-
TGTGCCAGCAATCGGGGGAACACCGGGGAGCTGTTTTTT
CASNRGNTGELFF